The 25 T cell receptor beta chains reported below all come from one sample, sequenced in a study of CD8+ T cells in alopecia areata. Extraction and reverse transcription of RNA yielded cDNA as the sequencing template. TCRdb keeps only in-frame clones here, not all; method: immunoSEQ multiplex PCR. Altogether roughly 64,000 clones are present, 44% being singletons, with the ten largest covering 45% to 60%. Sequencing was performed on NKG2D-low CD8+ T cells sorted from blood. These receptors originate from a human donor with alopecia areata.

The chain recombines TRBV25-1 with TRBJ1-4; D gene unclear. The V gene's germline CDR1 is MGHDK and CDR2 SYGVNS. Trimming pared 0 bases from V and 12 bases from J, leaving 11 bases between. CDR3 length: 13 residues. Written as DNA, the CDR3 is TGTGCCAGCAGTGAATATGAGATGCCCCAACTGTTTTTT. Translated: CASSEYEMPQLFF.

This clone was observed a few times. J is TRBJ1-1 and V is TRBV15; unclear D gene. Trimming removed 0 bases at V and 10 bases at J, with 12 bases between. CDR3 length equals 13 residues. Germline V lookup: CDR1 LNHNV, CDR2 YYDKDF (reference sequence). The CDR3 protein is CATSRDRRATAFF. CDR3 bases: TGTGCCACCAGCAGAGATCGGAGGGCTACAGCTTTCTTT.

The chain uses TRBV5-1 and TRBJ2-7; no firm D call. This CDR3 spans 12 amino acids. Germline assignment: CDR1 SGHRS and CDR2 YFSETQ. V was shortened by 1 base and J by 2 bases, with 4 bases between the two germline ends. CDR3 sequence: CASSLPAYEQYF. For the CDR3, the DNA is TGCGCCAGCAGCTTGCCAGCCTACGAGCAGTACTTC.

The chain recombines TRBV7-2 with TRBJ1-1; TRBD1 matches at 7 bases. With V trimmed by 3 bases and J by 0 bases, 4 bases remained unmatched. The CDR3 has 15 amino acids. Per germline, CDR1 SGHTA and CDR2 FQGNSA. CDR3 DNA: TGTGCCAGCAGCTTTAAGGGGGCGATGAACACTGAAGCTTTCTTT. It translates to CASSFKGAMNTEAFF.

This clone was seen a few times. The chain carries TRBV28 and TRBJ2-1; D perhaps matches TRBD2 (7 bases). In germline, CDR1 is MDHEN, CDR2 SYDVKM. Trimming removed 3 bases at V and 4 bases at J, with 19 bases between. The CDR3 loop spans 17 amino acids. The DNA for the CDR3 is TGTGCCAGCAGTTTCCTCGGGGAGGGGGAGGCGTACAATGAGCAGTTCTTC. It encodes CASSFLGEGEAYNEQFF.

The chain employs TRBV6-5 and TRBJ2-1; TRBD2 matches at 7 bases. Trimming removed 6 bases from V and 1 base from J; junction bases left unmatched: 6. The CDR3 length is 15 residues. The germline V gene encodes CDR1 MNHEY and CDR2 SVGAGI. The CDR3: CASRILAVSYNEQFF. The CDR3 nucleotides read TGTGCCAGCAGGATCCTAGCGGTGTCCTACAATGAGCAGTTCTTC.

This clone was observed a handful of times. The rearrangement uses TRBV29-1 and TRBJ2-3, with 10 bases matching TRBD2. The CDR3 is made up of 16 amino acids. Germline loops: CDR1 SQVTM, CDR2 ANQGSEA. The J segment lost 2 bases and the V segment lost 4 bases, leaving 9 bases of the junction unmatched. This CDR3 is CSVVLAGRQTTDTQYF. As DNA, the CDR3 is TGCAGCGTTGTACTAGCGGGGCGTCAGACCACAGATACGCAGTATTTT.

This clone was seen a handful of times. The rearrangement uses TRBV20-1 and TRBJ2-1; weak D call: TRBD2 (5 bases). Germline lookup yields CDR1 DFQATT and CDR2 SNEGSKA (reference sequence). The CDR3 extends over 11 amino acids. V dropped 3 bases and J dropped 8 bases, with 8 bases sitting between them. Written as DNA, the CDR3 is TGCAGTGCTAGGGAGGCTGATGAGCAGTTCTTC. This sequence encodes CSAREADEQFF.

The chain combines TRBV6-4 with TRBJ2-1; 12 positions agree with TRBD2. CDR3 length: 14 amino acids. CDR1 MRHNA and CDR2 SNTAGT come from the germline V gene. J was trimmed by 6 bases and V by 3 bases; bases with no gene match: 0. The CDR3 is CASSEGLAGNEQFF. The CDR3 DNA reads as TGTGCCAGCAGTGAGGGACTAGCGGGCAATGAGCAGTTCTTC.

The chain carries TRBV2 and TRBJ2-6; D might be TRBD2 (5 bases). Trimming took off 4 bases at V and 3 bases at J, with 7 bases between the two ends. Germline CDR1 and CDR2: SNHLY and FYNNEI. The length of the CDR3 is 14 residues. The CDR3 region is CASSGGRGANVLTF. CDR3 nucleotides: TGTGCCAGCAGTGGAGGGCGTGGGGCCAACGTCCTGACTTTC. Supplemented by reference TRBV2 and TRBJ2-6, the full variable domain reads EPEVTQTPSHQVTQMGQEVILRCVPISNHLYFYWYRQILGQKVEFLVSFYNNEISEKSEIFDDQFSVERPDGSNFTLKIRSTKLEDSAMYFCASSGGRGANVLTFGAGSRLTVL.

The genes are TRBV7-9 and TRBJ2-1; D is possibly TRBD2 (5 bases). The CDR3 covers 17 residues. Trimming cost V 0 bases and J 0 bases, with 12 bases left between them. Germline CDR1 SEHNR, CDR2 FQNEAQ (reference sequence). CDR3 sequence: CASSLAPGLSSYNEQFF. The CDR3 DNA is TGTGCCAGCAGCTTAGCTCCAGGACTGAGCTCCTACAATGAGCAGTTCTTC.

The gene calls are TRBV29-1 and TRBJ2-2; 7 bases map to TRBD1. Germline-derived CDR1 and CDR2 are SQVTM and ANQGSEA. The length of the CDR3 is 13 residues. V dropped 5 bases and J dropped 6; count of bases not matched to a gene: 6. CDR3 sequence (DNA): TGCAGCGTTCCAGACAGGGTAGCCGGGGAGCTGTTTTTT. This translates into CSVPDRVAGELFF.

Note on this clone: This sample also contains other DNA sequences that code for the same CDR3. The genes are TRBV27 and TRBJ2-7; D remains unclear. This CDR3 is 11 amino acids long. Germline-derived CDR1 and CDR2 are MNHEY and SMNVEV (reference sequence). V was pared by 3 bases and J by 7 bases, with 7 bases between. Written as DNA, the CDR3 is TGTGCCAGCAGTTTCCCCGGAGAGCAGTACTTC. It specifies CASSFPGEQYF.

This clone was detected a few times. The chain combines TRBV18 with TRBJ2-1; 9 bases match TRBD1. From germline, CDR1 is KGHSH and CDR2 LQKENI. The CDR3 extends over 15 amino acids. V lost 5 bases and J lost 5; bases outside the gene matches: 7. The CDR3 sequence: CASSVTGGADNEQFF. The CDR3 bases are TGTGCCAGCTCAGTTACAGGGGGCGCGGACAATGAGCAGTTCTTC. The full variable domain, with the rest looked up from reference TRBV18 and TRBJ2-1, is NAGVMQNPRHLVRRRGQEARLRCSPMKGHSHVYWYRQLPEEGLKFMVYLQKENIIDESGMPKERFSAEFPKEGPSILRIQQVVRGDSAAYFCASSVTGGADNEQFFGPGTRLTVL.

This clone was found a few times. This rearrangement joins TRBV19 to TRBJ2-7; 10 bases fit TRBD1. Trimming removed 6 bases from V and 5 bases from J; junction bases left unmatched: 4. The CDR3 length is 13 residues. Germline CDR1 is LNHDA and CDR2 is SQIVND (reference sequence). DNA for the CDR3: TGTGCCAGTAGGACAGGGGGCTTGAACGAGCAGTACTTC. This gives the protein CASRTGGLNEQYF.

This clone was picked up a small number of times. At the DNA level, this CDR3 is encoded by other sequences in the same sample as well. V gene TRBV7-9 combines with J gene TRBJ2-7; possible D gene TRBD2, 5 bases. With 2 bases removed from V and 3 bases from J, the gap between germline ends came to 5 bases. This CDR3 has 12 residues. Germline CDR1 and CDR2: SEHNR and FQNEAQ (reference sequence). The CDR3 region is CASSLRGYEQYF. In DNA, the CDR3 is TGTGCCAGCAGCTTACGGGGCTACGAGCAGTACTTC.

The CDR3 reads CSVEGASGISYNEQFF. The DNA of the CDR3 is TGCAGCGTTGAAGGCGCTAGCGGGATCTCCTACAATGAGCAGTTCTTC. The genes are TRBV29-1 and TRBJ2-1; 9 bases map to TRBD2. The V segment lost 1 base and the J segment 0 bases; nucleotides outside the gene matches: 4. Germline V lookup: CDR1 SQVTM, CDR2 ANQGSEA. The CDR3 runs to 16 residues.

The chain joins TRBV6-6 to TRBJ2-7, with a tentative D call TRBD2 (7 bases). The CDR3 is 13 residues long. Germline V gives CDR1 MNHNY, CDR2 SVGAGI (reference sequence). V was shortened by 5 bases and J by 2 bases, with 10 bases between the two germline ends. For the CDR3, the DNA is TGTGCCAGCAGTGGGAGGGGGGCCTACGAGCAGTACTTC. It encodes CASSGRGAYEQYF.

The chain has TRBV30 and TRBJ2-1; 10 positions match TRBD2. The junction had 7 bases not matched to a gene; V was cut back by 0 bases and J by 8 bases. The germline V gene has CDR1 GTSNPN and CDR2 SVGIG (reference sequence). The CDR3 has 15 amino acids. Here the CDR3 reads CAWSVELAGAYEQFF. The CDR3 coding sequence is TGTGCCTGGAGTGTAGAGCTAGCGGGAGCCTATGAGCAGTTCTTC.

J is TRBJ2-1 and V is TRBV27; 11 bases line up with TRBD2. Germline lookup yields CDR1 MNHEY and CDR2 SMNVEV (reference sequence). This CDR3 region has 15 residues. V shed 3 bases and J 5 bases; nucleotides not matched to a gene: 3. The CDR3 nucleotides read TGTGCCAGCAGTTTCGGGACTAGCGGAAACAATGAGCAGTTCTTC. Translation: CASSFGTSGNNEQFF.

This clone was observed a few times. The chain uses TRBV29-1 and TRBJ1-2; no firm D call. With 2 bases removed from V and 11 bases from J, the gap between germline ends came to 12 bases. The V gene's germline CDR1 is SQVTM and CDR2 ANQGSEA. The CDR3 has 11 amino acids. The CDR3 loop reads CSVEPPSGYTF. CDR3 nucleotide sequence: TGCAGCGTTGAACCCCCCTCTGGGTACACCTTC. Combining the CDR3 with reference TRBV29-1 and TRBJ1-2 gives the whole variable domain SAVISQKPSRDICQRGTSLTIQCQVDSQVTMMFWYRQQPGQSLTLIATANQGSEATYESGFVIDKFPISRPNLTFSTLTVSNMSPEDSSIYLCSVEPPSGYTFGSGTRLTVV.

The rearrangement uses TRBV18 and TRBJ2-7; D is uncertain. Germline V gene sequence: CDR1 KGHSH, CDR2 LQKENI. V was clipped by 3 bases and J by 1 base, with 19 bases between them. The CDR3 loop spans 17 amino acids. The CDR3 reads CASSPPFGFLQSYEQYF. The DNA for the CDR3 is TGTGCCAGCTCACCTCCCTTCGGGTTTCTACAATCCTACGAGCAGTACTTC. Variable domain in full (rest from reference TRBV18 and TRBJ2-7): NAGVMQNPRHLVRRRGQEARLRCSPMKGHSHVYWYRQLPEEGLKFMVYLQKENIIDESGMPKERFSAEFPKEGPSILRIQQVVRGDSAAYFCASSPPFGFLQSYEQYFGPGTRLTVT.

This chain uses TRBV7-2 with TRBJ2-3; 11 bases line up with TRBD1. CDR3 length equals 18 residues. The V gene's germline CDR1 is SGHTA and CDR2 FQGNSA. The J segment lost 1 base and the V segment lost 4 bases, leaving 10 bases of the junction unmatched. In DNA form, the CDR3 reads TGTGCCAGCAGCTCCAGGACAGGGGGCATAAGGGGCACAGATACGCAGTATTTT. It is translated as CASSSRTGGIRGTDTQYF.

Written as DNA, the CDR3 is TGTGCCAGCAACGGGGCGGCAATGGGCGCAGATACGCAGTATTTT. Its protein is CASNGAAMGADTQYF. V gene TRBV5-4 combines with J gene TRBJ2-3; either TRBD1 or TRBD2 may fit D (5 bases each). V was cut by 6 bases and J by 4 bases, with 18 bases left in between. This CDR3 is 15 amino acids long. CDR1 and CDR2 from the germline V gene are SGHNT and YYREEE (reference sequence). Variable domain in full (rest from reference TRBV5-4 and TRBJ2-3): ETGVTQSPTHLIKTRGQQVTLRCSSQSGHNTVSWYQQALGQGPQFIFQYYREEENGRGNFPPRFSGLQFPNYSSELNVNALELDDSALYLCASNGAAMGADTQYFGPGTRLTVL.

This clone occurred a few times. V gene TRBV27 combines with J gene TRBJ2-2; D is uncertain. The CDR3 consists of 13 residues. Per the germline V gene, CDR1 is MNHEY and CDR2 is SMNVEV (reference sequence). Trimming cost V 3 bases and J 6 bases, with 8 bases left between them. The CDR3 sequence is CASSLEWAGELFF. As DNA, the CDR3 is TGTGCCAGCAGTTTGGAGTGGGCCGGGGAGCTGTTTTTT.